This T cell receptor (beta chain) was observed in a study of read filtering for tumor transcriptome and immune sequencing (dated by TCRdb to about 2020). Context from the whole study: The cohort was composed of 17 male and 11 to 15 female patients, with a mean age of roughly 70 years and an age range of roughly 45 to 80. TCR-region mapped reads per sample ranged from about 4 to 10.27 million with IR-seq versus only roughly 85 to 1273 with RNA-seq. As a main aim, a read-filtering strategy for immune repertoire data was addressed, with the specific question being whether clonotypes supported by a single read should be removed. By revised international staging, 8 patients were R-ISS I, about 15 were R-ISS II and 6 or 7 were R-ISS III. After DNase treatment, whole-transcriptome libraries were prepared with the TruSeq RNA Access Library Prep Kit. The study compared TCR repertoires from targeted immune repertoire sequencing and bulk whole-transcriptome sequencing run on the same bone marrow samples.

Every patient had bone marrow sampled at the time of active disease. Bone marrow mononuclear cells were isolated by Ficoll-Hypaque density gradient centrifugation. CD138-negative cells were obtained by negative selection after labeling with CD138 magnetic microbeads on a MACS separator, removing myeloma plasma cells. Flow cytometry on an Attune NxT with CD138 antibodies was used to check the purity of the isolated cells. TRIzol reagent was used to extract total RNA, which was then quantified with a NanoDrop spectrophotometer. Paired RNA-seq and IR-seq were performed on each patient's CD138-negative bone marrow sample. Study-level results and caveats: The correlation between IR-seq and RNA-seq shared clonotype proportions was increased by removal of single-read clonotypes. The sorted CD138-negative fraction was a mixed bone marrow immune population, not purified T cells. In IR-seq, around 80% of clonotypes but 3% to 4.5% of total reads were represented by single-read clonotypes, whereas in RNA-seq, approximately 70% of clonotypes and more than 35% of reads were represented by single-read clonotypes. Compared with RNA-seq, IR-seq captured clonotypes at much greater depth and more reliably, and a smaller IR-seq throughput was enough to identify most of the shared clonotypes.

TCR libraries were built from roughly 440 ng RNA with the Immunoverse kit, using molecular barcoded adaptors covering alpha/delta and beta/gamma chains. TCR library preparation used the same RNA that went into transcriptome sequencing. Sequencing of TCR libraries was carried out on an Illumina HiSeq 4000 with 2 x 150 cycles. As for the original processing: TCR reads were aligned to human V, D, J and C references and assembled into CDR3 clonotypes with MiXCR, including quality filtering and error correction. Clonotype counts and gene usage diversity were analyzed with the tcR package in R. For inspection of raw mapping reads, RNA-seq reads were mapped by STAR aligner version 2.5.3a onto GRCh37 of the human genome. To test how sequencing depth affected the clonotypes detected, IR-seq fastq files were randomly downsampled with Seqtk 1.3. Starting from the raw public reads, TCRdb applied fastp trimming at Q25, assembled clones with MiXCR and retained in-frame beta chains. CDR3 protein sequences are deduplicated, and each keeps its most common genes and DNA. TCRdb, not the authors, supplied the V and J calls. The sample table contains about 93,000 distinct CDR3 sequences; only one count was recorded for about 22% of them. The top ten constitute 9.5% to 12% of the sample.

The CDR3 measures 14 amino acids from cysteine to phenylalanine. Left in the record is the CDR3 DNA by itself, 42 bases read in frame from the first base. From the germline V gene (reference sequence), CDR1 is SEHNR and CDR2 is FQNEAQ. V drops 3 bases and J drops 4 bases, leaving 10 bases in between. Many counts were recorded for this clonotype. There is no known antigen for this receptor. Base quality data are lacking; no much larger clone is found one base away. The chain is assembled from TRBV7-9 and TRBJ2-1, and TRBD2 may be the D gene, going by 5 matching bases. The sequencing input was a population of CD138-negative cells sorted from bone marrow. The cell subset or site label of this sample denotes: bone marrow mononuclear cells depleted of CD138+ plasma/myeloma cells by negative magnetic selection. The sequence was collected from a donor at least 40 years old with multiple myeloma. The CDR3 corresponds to CASSFTGFYNEQFF. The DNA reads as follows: TGTGCCAGCAGCTTTACGGGGTTTTACAATGAGCAGTTCTTC.